This T cell receptor (beta chain) comes out of a study of blood T cell repertoires in COVID-19. About the research overall: T cells, B-cell-depleted T cells, or PBMCs provided the cDNA or gDNA that served as material.

Only in-frame clones appear in the TCRdb table, and some are missing; sequencing was by immunoSEQ multiplex PCR. The sample has 150,000 to 200,000 clones, more than 75% seen once. V lost 4 bases and J lost 4; bases outside the gene matches: 14. This CDR3 has 17 residues. From germline, CDR1 is SEHNR and CDR2 FQNEAQ (reference sequence). The TCR comes from a woman aged 50 to 60 with acute COVID-19. V usage is TRBV7-9 and J usage is TRBJ2-5, with TRBD2 identical over 8 bases. Sequences were obtained from PBMCs or T cells enriched from blood (not recorded which). As DNA, the CDR3 is TGTGCCAGCAGCTCCCACCTGGGTAGCGGGGTTGTAGAGACCCAGTACTTC. It codes for CASSSHLGSGVVETQYF.